The present T cell receptor beta chain was sequenced within a study of cytomegalovirus exposure and HLA in healthy donors. Study-wide points: Diagnosis of cytomegalovirus status made by the classifier reportedly showed high specificity and sensitivity.

Though probably carrying unrecorded immune exposures, donors were nominally healthy at sampling. Trimming cost V 4 bases and J 4 bases; bases outside gene matches: 4. The CDR3 loop spans 15 amino acids. Looked up from germline, CDR1 is WSHSY and CDR2 is SAAADI. The PCR used 60 Vbeta and 13 Jbeta primers. TCRdb keeps only in-frame clones here, not all; method: immunoSEQ multiplex PCR. Here the sample spans fewer than 200,000 clones, about 12% being singletons. In this sample, this clone turned up a few times. Its target is not known. Specimen: PBMCs. The chain carries TRBV10-2 and TRBJ2-5, with 12 nucleotides matching TRBD2. The TCR originated in a man aged 45-65 years in good health and CMV-seropositive. CDR3 in amino acids: CASSGLAGGRETQYF. The CDR3 nucleotides are TGCGCCAGCAGTGGGCTAGCGGGGGGGCGAGAGACCCAGTACTTC.